The clone carrying this T cell receptor (beta chain) came up once. Its specificity is unknown. Germline V gene sequence: CDR1 SQVTM, CDR2 ANQGSEA. Trimming pared 6 bases from V and 4 bases from J, leaving 19 bases between. The CDR3 has 14 residues. The sample belongs to a study of T cell therapy after organ transplantation. Regarding the study as a whole: Both transferred clonotypes and endogenous ones absent from products apparently reconstituted.

Using immunoSEQ multiplex PCR, the repertoire was profiled, and TCRdb retains in-frame clones only, with some absent. The sample consists of 50,000 or so clones, about 94% of them appearing once. The specimen was CD8+ T cells from blood, collected before autologous CMV-specific T cell therapy. The source of this sequence is a human patient who had received a solid organ transplant and had CMV disease. V and J are TRBV29-1 and TRBJ2-7, with unresolved D. The CDR3 loop is CSVSAKGPQYEQYF. DNA of the CDR3: TGCAGCGTCTCGGCGAAGGGTCCCCAGTACGAGCAGTACTTC.